The 20 T cell receptor beta chains reported below all come from one sample, sequenced in a study of graft-versus-host responses after intestinal transplantation. What these receptors recognize is not known. Sequenced by immunoSEQ multiplex PCR; TCRdb stores in-frame clones only, minus some. The repertoire holds about 41,000 clones, approximately 95% seen once, with roughly 0.52% in the top ten. The source material was unstimulated CD8+ T cells sorted from spleen or lymph node cells, sampled before transplant. Receptor source: a human donor who was the organ donor for an intestinal transplant.

The V call is TRBV18, the J call TRBJ1-6; D might be TRBD1 (6 bases). The germline V and J ends were trimmed by 6 bases and 9 bases, with 15 bases remaining between them. Germline loops: CDR1 KGHSH, CDR2 LQKENI. This CDR3 contains 14 residues. CDR3 DNA: TGTGCCAGCTCGTCGACAGGTTACGGTTCACCCCTCCACTTT. This sequence encodes CASSSTGYGSPLHF.

Note on this clone: Other nucleotide sequences in the sample specify the same CDR3. The genes are TRBV15 and TRBJ1-1; D gene uncertain. CDR1 is LNHNV and CDR2 is YYDKDF in the germline V gene (reference sequence). The CDR3 length is 14 residues. V lost 5 bases and J lost 1, with 11 bases in between. The CDR3 coding sequence is TGTGCCACCAGCTCCCGACACCCGAACACTGAAGCTTTCTTT. Protein product: CATSSRHPNTEAFF. The full variable domain, rest sourced from reference TRBV15 and TRBJ1-1, is DAMVIQNPRYQVTQFGKPVTLSCSQTLNHNVMYWYQQKSSQAPKLLFHYYDKDFNNEADTPDNFQSRRPNTSFCFLDIRSPGLGDTAMYLCATSSRHPNTEAFFGQGTRLTVV.

The CDR3 nucleotides are TGTGCCAGCAGTGAAGCGGCGCTAATGACAATCCGGGAAGCTTTCTTT. This encodes CASSEAALMTIREAFF. V and J are TRBV2 and TRBJ1-1, with unresolved D. This CDR3 region has 16 residues. The germline V and J ends were trimmed by 0 bases and 8 bases, with 19 bases remaining between them. Per germline, CDR1 SNHLY and CDR2 FYNNEI.

The chain couples TRBV19 to TRBJ1-5; TRBD1 aligns across 7 bases. This CDR3 region has 14 residues. Germline loops: CDR1 LNHDA, CDR2 SQIVND (reference sequence). Trimming removed 2 bases from V and 5 bases from J; junction bases left unmatched: 3. CDR3 DNA sequence: TGTGCCAGTAGTATAACAGGGGCGGATCAGCCCCAGCATTTT. Translating gives CASSITGADQPQHF.

The chain couples TRBV4-3 to TRBJ2-7, with TRBD1 identical over 12 bases. CDR3 size: 17 residues. Germline V gene lookup returns CDR1 LGHNA and CDR2 YSLEER. V shed 1 base and J 4 bases; nucleotides not matched to a gene: 8. The CDR3 region has the DNA TGCGCCAGCAGCCAAGGGGGGCCGGGACAGGGGGCTTACGAGCAGTACTTC. Its translation is CASSQGGPGQGAYEQYF.

The genes are TRBV11-2 and TRBJ2-6; D gene ambiguous. Trimming took 5 bases from V and 3 from J, leaving 8 bases between them. Germline V gives CDR1 SGHAT, CDR2 FQNNGV. This CDR3 region has 14 residues. CDR3 coding DNA: TGTGCCAGCAGCCCCTCGGTTGGGGCCAACGTCCTGACTTTC. Translation: CASSPSVGANVLTF.

This chain connects TRBV27 to TRBJ1-5, with D hard to call. Trimming cost V 2 bases and J 4 bases, with 18 bases left between them. Germline CDR1 reads MNHEY; CDR2 reads SMNVEV (reference sequence). This CDR3 has 17 residues. The CDR3 spells CASSLTLLEAENQPQHF. In nucleotides, the CDR3 is TGTGCCAGCAGTTTAACCCTTCTTGAGGCCGAGAATCAGCCCCAGCATTTT.

The chain recombines TRBV19 with TRBJ2-1, with D tentatively TRBD2 (5 bases). The CDR3 runs to 15 residues. Trimming removed 5 bases from V and 2 bases from J, with 13 bases in between. Germline V gene lookup returns CDR1 LNHDA and CDR2 SQIVND (reference sequence). In nucleotides, the CDR3 is TGTGCCAGTAGTGTACCTCCCGGGGCCTACAATGAGCAGTTCTTC. Protein sequence: CASSVPPGAYNEQFF.

This clone was detected once. The chain uses TRBV29-1 and TRBJ1-1; maybe TRBD1 (6 bases). The CDR3 is made up of 10 amino acids. CDR1 and CDR2 (germline): SQVTM, ANQGSEA. The V gene lost 7 bases and the J gene lost 5 bases, with 8 bases spanning the gap. In DNA form, the CDR3 reads TGCAGCGCACAGGGAACTGAAGCTTTCTTT. Translation: CSAQGTEAFF.

The CDR3 sequence: CASSQDDGSRQPQHF. The CDR3 coding sequence is TGCGCCAGCAGCCAAGATGACGGGTCCCGGCAGCCCCAGCATTTT. The chain employs TRBV4-1 and TRBJ1-5; no firm D call. CDR1 MGHRA and CDR2 YSYEKL come from the germline V gene. V was pared by 0 bases and J by 7 bases, with 13 bases between. CDR3 length: 15 residues.

This chain joins TRBV5-1 and TRBJ2-3; no clear D gene. Germline V gene data show CDR1 as SGHRS and CDR2 as YFSETQ. The CDR3 totals 14 residues. Trimming took 0 bases from V and 0 from J, leaving 5 bases between them. The DNA for the CDR3 is TGCGCCAGCAGCTTGGACACTAGCACAGATACGCAGTATTTT. This encodes CASSLDTSTDTQYF.

This clone was seen only once. The chain is built from TRBV11-2 and TRBJ2-7; D gene ambiguous. V dropped 3 bases and J dropped 5 bases, with 8 bases sitting between them. The CDR3 is 12 amino acids. Germline CDR1 reads SGHAT; CDR2 reads FQNNGV. This CDR3 reads CASSFSLHEQYF. Written as DNA, the CDR3 is TGTGCCAGCAGCTTCTCCCTTCACGAGCAGTACTTC. Looking up the rest from reference TRBV11-2 and TRBJ2-7 gives the full variable domain: EAGVAQSPRYKIIEKRQSVAFWCNPISGHATLYWYQQILGQGPKLLIQFQNNGVVDDSQLPKDRFSAERLKGVDSTLKIQPAKLEDSAVYLCASSFSLHEQYFGPGTRLTVT.

DNA for the CDR3: TGCGCCAGCAGCCAAGATCCTGGCTTGCGGCATTCACCCCTCCACTTT. Translation: CASSQDPGLRHSPLHF. The J gene is TRBJ1-6, the V gene TRBV4-1; D gene uncertain. V was clipped by 0 bases and J by 8 bases, with 14 bases between them. CDR1 and CDR2 from the germline V gene are MGHRA and YSYEKL. The CDR3 spans 16 residues.

The chain uses TRBV4-1 and TRBJ1-2; 8 nucleotides line up with TRBD1. Germline V lookup: CDR1 MGHRA, CDR2 YSYEKL. V was pared by 2 bases and J by 3 bases, with 5 bases of the junction left unmatched. The CDR3 loop spans 15 amino acids. The CDR3 DNA is TGCGCCAGCAGCCAATGGACAGGGCTGGACTATGGCTACACCTTC. Its translation: CASSQWTGLDYGYTF.

V gene TRBV7-3 combines with J gene TRBJ2-2; D assignment may be TRBD1 or TRBD2 (5 bases each). V lost 5 bases to trimming and J lost 5 bases, with 15 bases between them. The CDR3 sequence is 15 residues long. Germline lookup yields CDR1 SGHTA and CDR2 FQGTGA. CDR3 amino acids: CASSPLGAETGELFF. CDR3 in DNA: TGTGCCAGCAGCCCCCTCGGGGCAGAAACCGGGGAGCTGTTTTTT.

The CDR3 DNA sequence: TGTGCCAGCAGTTTCCGTAGCGGGGGATCCTACGAGCAGTACTTC. Its translation is CASSFRSGGSYEQYF. The genes are TRBV27 and TRBJ2-7, with 9 nucleotides matching TRBD2. The V and J ends lost 3 bases and 1 base, in that order; junction bases with no gene match: 4. CDR1 MNHEY and CDR2 SMNVEV come from the germline V gene (reference sequence). The CDR3 is 15 amino acids.

The chain employs TRBV5-1 and TRBJ2-7; D gene uncertain. Trimming pared 0 bases from V and 5 bases from J, leaving 15 bases between. The CDR3 is made up of 15 amino acids. Germline V lookup: CDR1 SGHRS, CDR2 YFSETQ. This CDR3 is CASSLGFLPLDEQYF. The CDR3 nucleotides are TGCGCCAGCAGCTTGGGGTTTCTCCCCCTGGACGAGCAGTACTTC.

This rearrangement joins TRBV10-2 to TRBJ2-1; 8 nucleotides align to TRBD1. The germline V gene encodes CDR1 WSHSY and CDR2 SAAADI. This CDR3 is 17 amino acids long. V trimming: 0 bases; J trimming: 4 bases; junction bases outside the gene matches: 8. The CDR3 DNA reads as TGCGCCAGCAGTGAGTCGACCGGGACAGGAACTTACAATGAGCAGTTCTTC. As protein: CASSESTGTGTYNEQFF.

This clone was counted once. The chain combines TRBV4-2 with TRBJ1-2; D gene ambiguous. Per germline, CDR1 LGHNA and CDR2 YNFKEQ. V gave up 0 bases and J gave up 3 bases, with 8 bases separating them. The CDR3 length is 14 residues. CDR3 nucleotide sequence: TGTGCCAGCAGCCAAGATAAGGGTGACTATGGCTACACCTTC. It translates to CASSQDKGDYGYTF.

The chain carries TRBV7-9 and TRBJ2-5; no clear D gene. In germline, CDR1 is SEHNR, CDR2 FQNEAQ (reference sequence). The V and J ends lost 1 base and 4 bases respectively, with 19 bases between them. CDR3 length equals 17 residues. CDR3 protein: CASSLESLRPAGETQYF. DNA of the CDR3: TGTGCCAGCAGCTTAGAATCGCTAAGGCCAGCTGGAGAGACCCAGTACTTC.